A selection of T cell receptor beta chains follows, all from one sample in a study of T cells in Graves' hyperthyroidism and ophthalmopathy. One entry per CDR3 protein, called by TCRdb with MiXCR from the multiplex PCR reads. The sample comprises some 560,000 distinct CDR3 sequences, 13% to 15% of which are singletons, and approximately 14% rests with the top ten. The specimen was blood. All receptors derive from a woman aged 40 to 55 with Graves' hyperthyroidism. Each CDR3 is given with its conserved first and last residue. D genes are given only for firm matches. Only part of the rows carry a size: once, few, many, or a class if the clone is expanded.

j_call: TRBJ2-1
d_call: NA
clone_size: many
v_call: TRBV20-1
cdr3_nt: TGCAGTGCTGCCCAGACCCAAAGCGGTAGCTCCTACAATGAGCAGTTCTTC
cdr3_aa: CSAAQTQSGSSYNEQFF

j_call: TRBJ1-4
d_call: NA
clone_size: NA
v_call: TRBV15
cdr3_nt: TGTGCCACCAGCAGAGCCGCAGGGGCAGGTGAAAAACTGTTTTTT
cdr3_aa: CATSRAAGAGEKLFF

j_call: TRBJ2-1
d_call: NA
clone_size: many
v_call: TRBV20-1
cdr3_nt: TGCAGTGCTGGCGACAGCGTTACCTACAATGAGCAGTTCTTC
cdr3_aa: CSAGDSVTYNEQFF

j_call: TRBJ2-1
d_call: TRBD2
clone_size: few
v_call: TRBV13
cdr3_nt: TGTGCCAGCAGCATTAGCGGGAGTGGTGCACACAATGAGCAGTTCTTC
cdr3_aa: CASSISGSGAHNEQFF

j_call: TRBJ2-3
d_call: NA
clone_size: many
v_call: TRBV7-8
cdr3_nt: TGTGCCAGCAGCTTCGCCACAGATACGCAGTATTTT
cdr3_aa: CASSFATDTQYF

j_call: TRBJ2-3
d_call: TRBD2
clone_size: many
v_call: TRBV3-1
cdr3_nt: TGTGCCAGCAGCCAGGATCGCGGACTAGGAGCTTCCACAGATACGCAGTATTTT
cdr3_aa: CASSQDRGLGASTDTQYF

j_call: TRBJ2-1
d_call: NA
clone_size: many
v_call: TRBV11-3
cdr3_nt: TGTGCCAGCAGCGGCCGGGGGAGGGGGATCGACAATGAGCAGTTCTTC
cdr3_aa: CASSGRGRGIDNEQFF

j_call: TRBJ2-2
d_call: TRBD2
clone_size: many
v_call: TRBV28
cdr3_nt: TGTGCCAGCAGGAAACTAGCGGGCCCAGTAACCGGGGAGCTGTTTTTT
cdr3_aa: CASRKLAGPVTGELFF

j_call: TRBJ1-5
d_call: NA
clone_size: NA
v_call: TRBV20-1
cdr3_nt: TGCAGTGCTACCCGGGGGGGGTATAGCAATCAGCCCCAGCATTTT
cdr3_aa: CSATRGGYSNQPQHF

j_call: TRBJ2-2
d_call: NA
clone_size: NA
v_call: TRBV9
cdr3_nt: TGTGCCAGCAGCGTAAGGGGAAGCACCGGGGAGCTGTTTTTT
cdr3_aa: CASSVRGSTGELFF

j_call: TRBJ2-5
d_call: TRBD1
clone_size: NA
v_call: TRBV12-3/TRBV12-4
cdr3_nt: TGTGCCAGCAGTACCGGGACAGGGCGGCTCTCAGAGACCCAGTACTTC
cdr3_aa: CASSTGTGRLSETQYF

j_call: TRBJ1-5
d_call: NA
clone_size: many
v_call: TRBV20-1
cdr3_nt: TGCAGTGCTACAGATCTAGGGGGGAATAGCAATCAGCCCCAGCATTTT
cdr3_aa: CSATDLGGNSNQPQHF

j_call: TRBJ2-3
d_call: NA
clone_size: many
v_call: TRBV30
cdr3_nt: TGTGCCTGTCCCTTGAGAGAAGGGGGCACAGATACGCAGTATTTT
cdr3_aa: CACPLREGGTDTQYF

j_call: TRBJ2-6
d_call: NA
clone_size: NA
v_call: TRBV9
cdr3_nt: TGTGCCAGCAGCGTCCAGGGGGAGGCTGGGGCCAACGTCCTGACTTTC
cdr3_aa: CASSVQGEAGANVLTF

j_call: TRBJ1-3
d_call: NA
clone_size: NA
v_call: TRBV5-6
cdr3_nt: TGTGCCAGCAGCTTGTATCGAATAGGGAACACCATATATTTT
cdr3_aa: CASSLYRIGNTIYF

j_call: TRBJ2-7
d_call: NA
clone_size: many
v_call: TRBV5-1
cdr3_nt: TGCGCCAGCAGCTTGAGAGAATGGGACGAGCAGTACTTC
cdr3_aa: CASSLREWDEQYF

j_call: TRBJ2-7
d_call: NA
clone_size: few
v_call: TRBV7-2
cdr3_nt: TGTGCCAGCAGCCCCAGCGGAGGATTTTCCTACGAGCAGTACTTC
cdr3_aa: CASSPSGGFSYEQYF

j_call: TRBJ2-1
d_call: NA
clone_size: few
v_call: TRBV20-1
cdr3_nt: TGCAGTGCTAGAGAAGTCGGCCGTCACAATGAGCAGTTCTTC
cdr3_aa: CSAREVGRHNEQFF

j_call: TRBJ2-3
d_call: TRBD1
clone_size: many
v_call: TRBV10-3
cdr3_nt: TGTGCCATCAGTGACTCGGAGACAGGGTTTGACGGCACAGATACGCAGTATTTT
cdr3_aa: CAISDSETGFDGTDTQYF

j_call: TRBJ2-5
d_call: NA
clone_size: few
v_call: TRBV9
cdr3_nt: TGTGCCAGCAGCGGCGACGGGCAGGGTGAGACCCAGTACTTC
cdr3_aa: CASSGDGQGETQYF

j_call: TRBJ1-4
d_call: NA
clone_size: few
v_call: TRBV28
cdr3_nt: TGTGCCAGCAGTTCCCTCCCCGAAAAACTGTTTTTT
cdr3_aa: CASSSLPEKLFF

j_call: TRBJ2-7
d_call: TRBD1
clone_size: many
v_call: TRBV11-2
cdr3_nt: TGTGCCAGCAGCTTATCTAACAGGGGGCACGAGCAGTACTTC
cdr3_aa: CASSLSNRGHEQYF

j_call: TRBJ1-6
d_call: NA
clone_size: few
v_call: TRBV6-1
cdr3_nt: TGTGCCAGCACGAGGATGGGAGATAATAATTCACCCCTCCACTTT
cdr3_aa: CASTRMGDNNSPLHF

j_call: TRBJ2-2
d_call: NA
clone_size: few
v_call: TRBV25-1
cdr3_nt: TGTGCCAGCAGAGGGGGAGGGGCGAACACCGGGGAGCTGTTTTTT
cdr3_aa: CASRGGGANTGELFF

j_call: TRBJ2-1
d_call: NA
clone_size: few
v_call: TRBV20-1
cdr3_nt: TGCAGTGCTAGACTGGGGGGAGCTTACAATGAGCAGTTCTTC
cdr3_aa: CSARLGGAYNEQFF

j_call: TRBJ1-2
d_call: TRBD1
clone_size: few
v_call: TRBV29-1
cdr3_nt: TGCAGCGTTTCTGACAGGGAAAATGGCTACACCTTC
cdr3_aa: CSVSDRENGYTF

j_call: TRBJ2-3
d_call: NA
clone_size: many
v_call: TRBV2
cdr3_nt: TGTGCCAGCAGCCGAGGCACAGATACGCAGTATTTT
cdr3_aa: CASSRGTDTQYF

j_call: TRBJ1-3
d_call: NA
clone_size: NA
v_call: TRBV10-3
cdr3_nt: TGTGCCATCAGTGCTTGGTCTGGAAACACCATATATTTT
cdr3_aa: CAISAWSGNTIYF

j_call: TRBJ2-1
d_call: NA
clone_size: few
v_call: TRBV27
cdr3_nt: TGTGCCAGCAGAGGTTGGGACAATGAGCAGTTCTTC
cdr3_aa: CASRGWDNEQFF

j_call: TRBJ2-5
d_call: TRBD1
clone_size: many
v_call: TRBV5-6
cdr3_nt: TGCGCCAGCAGCTTGGACAGGGGGCAAGAGACCCAGTACTTC
cdr3_aa: CASSLDRGQETQYF

j_call: TRBJ1-1
d_call: NA
clone_size: many
v_call: TRBV30
cdr3_nt: TGTGCCTGGAGGGAGCTCAGTTCGAACACTGAAGCTTTCTTT
cdr3_aa: CAWRELSSNTEAFF

j_call: TRBJ2-6
d_call: TRBD2
clone_size: few
v_call: TRBV6-1
cdr3_nt: TGTGCCAGCAGCAATACCGGGACTAGCGGGAGTTATGGGGCCAACGTCCTGACTTTC
cdr3_aa: CASSNTGTSGSYGANVLTF

j_call: TRBJ2-1
d_call: NA
clone_size: many
v_call: TRBV12-3/TRBV12-4
cdr3_nt: TGTGCCAGCAGTTTAGGGGCTAGCGTCTCCTACAATGAGCAGTTCTTC
cdr3_aa: CASSLGASVSYNEQFF